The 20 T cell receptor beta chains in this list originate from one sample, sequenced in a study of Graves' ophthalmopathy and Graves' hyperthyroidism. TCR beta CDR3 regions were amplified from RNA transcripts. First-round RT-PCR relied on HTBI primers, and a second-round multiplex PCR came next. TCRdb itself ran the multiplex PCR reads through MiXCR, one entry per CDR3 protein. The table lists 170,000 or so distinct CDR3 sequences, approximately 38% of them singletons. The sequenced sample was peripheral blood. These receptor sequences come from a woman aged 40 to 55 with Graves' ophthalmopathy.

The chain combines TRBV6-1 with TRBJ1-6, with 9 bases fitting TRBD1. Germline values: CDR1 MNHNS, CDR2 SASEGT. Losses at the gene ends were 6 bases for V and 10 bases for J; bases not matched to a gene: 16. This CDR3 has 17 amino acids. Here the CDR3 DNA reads TGTGCCAGCAGCGATCCGGGACAGGGAGTCCCAACCTCACCCCTCCACTTT. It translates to CASSDPGQGVPTSPLHF.

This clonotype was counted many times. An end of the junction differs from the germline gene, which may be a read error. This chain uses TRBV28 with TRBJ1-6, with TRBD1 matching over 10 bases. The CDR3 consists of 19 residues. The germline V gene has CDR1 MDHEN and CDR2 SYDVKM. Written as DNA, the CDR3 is TGTGCCAGCAGCTTATCCGGGACAGGGGCCGGAATTGGGGATTCACCCCTCCACTTT. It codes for CASSLSGTGAGIGDSPLHF.

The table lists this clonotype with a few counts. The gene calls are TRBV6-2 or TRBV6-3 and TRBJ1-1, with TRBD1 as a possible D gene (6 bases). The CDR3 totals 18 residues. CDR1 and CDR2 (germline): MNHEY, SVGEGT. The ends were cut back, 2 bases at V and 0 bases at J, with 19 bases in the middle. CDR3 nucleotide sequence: TGTGCCAGCAGTTACCCTACCCGGGGGCGGACAGTGAACACTGAAGCTTTCTTT. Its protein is CASSYPTRGRTVNTEAFF.

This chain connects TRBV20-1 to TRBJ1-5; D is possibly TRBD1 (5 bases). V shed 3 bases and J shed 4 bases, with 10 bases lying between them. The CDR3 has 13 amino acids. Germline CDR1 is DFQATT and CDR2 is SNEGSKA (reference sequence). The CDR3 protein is CSARGELNQPQHF. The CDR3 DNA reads TGCAGTGCTAGGGGGGAACTTAATCAGCCCCAGCATTTT.

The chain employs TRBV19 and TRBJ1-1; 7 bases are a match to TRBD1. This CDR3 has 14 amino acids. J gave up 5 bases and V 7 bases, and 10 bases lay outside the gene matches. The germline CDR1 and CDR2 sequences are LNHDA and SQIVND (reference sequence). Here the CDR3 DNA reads TGTGCCAGTACCTCGGTTAGGGGGCGGACTGAAGCTTTCTTT. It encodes CASTSVRGRTEAFF.

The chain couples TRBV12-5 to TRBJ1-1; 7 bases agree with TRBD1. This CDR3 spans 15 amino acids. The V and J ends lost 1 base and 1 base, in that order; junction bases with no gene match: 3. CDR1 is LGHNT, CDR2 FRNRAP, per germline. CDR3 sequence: CASGLGQGWNTEAFF. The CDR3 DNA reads TGTGCTAGTGGTTTGGGACAGGGTTGGAACACTGAAGCTTTCTTT.

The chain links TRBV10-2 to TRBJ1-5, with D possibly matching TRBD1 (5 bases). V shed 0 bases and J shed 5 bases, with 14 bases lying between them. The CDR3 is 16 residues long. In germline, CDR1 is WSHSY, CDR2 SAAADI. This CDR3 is CASSESSTGADQPQHF. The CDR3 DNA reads TGCGCCAGCAGTGAGTCTAGCACCGGGGCGGATCAGCCCCAGCATTTT.

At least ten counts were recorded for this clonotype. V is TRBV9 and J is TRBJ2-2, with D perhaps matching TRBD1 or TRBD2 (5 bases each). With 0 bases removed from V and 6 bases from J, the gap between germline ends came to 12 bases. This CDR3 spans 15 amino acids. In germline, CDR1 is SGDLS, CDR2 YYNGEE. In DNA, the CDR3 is TGTGCCAGCAGCGTAGCCGGGACCCCGTCCGGGGAGCTGTTTTTT. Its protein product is CASSVAGTPSGELFF.

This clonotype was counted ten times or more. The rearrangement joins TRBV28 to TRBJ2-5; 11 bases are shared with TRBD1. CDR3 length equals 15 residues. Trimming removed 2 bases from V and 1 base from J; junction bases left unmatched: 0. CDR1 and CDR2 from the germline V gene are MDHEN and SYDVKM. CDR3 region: CASSLGTGGQETQYF. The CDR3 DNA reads TGTGCCAGCAGTTTAGGGACAGGGGGCCAAGAGACCCAGTACTTC.

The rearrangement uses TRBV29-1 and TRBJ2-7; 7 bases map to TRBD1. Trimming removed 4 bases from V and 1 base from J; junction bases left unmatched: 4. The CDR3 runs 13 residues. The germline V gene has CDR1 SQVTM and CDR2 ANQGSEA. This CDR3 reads CSVGQGESYEQYF. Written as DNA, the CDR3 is TGCAGCGTTGGACAGGGTGAATCCTACGAGCAGTACTTC.

The chain's CDR3 is CASSEQRVNQPQHF. As DNA, the CDR3 is TGTGCCAGTAGTGAACAAAGGGTCAATCAGCCCCAGCATTTT. The gene calls are TRBV19 and TRBJ1-5, with D unclear. Per the germline V gene, CDR1 is LNHDA and CDR2 is SQIVND (reference sequence). There are 14 residues in the CDR3. V was clipped by 5 bases and J by 3 bases, with 11 bases between them.

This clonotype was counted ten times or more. The CDR3 DNA is TGTGCCACCAGTGATTCCGCAGGGGAAATGGAGACCCAGTACTTC. It specifies CATSDSAGEMETQYF. The chain couples TRBV24-1 to TRBJ2-5; a possible D gene is TRBD1 (6 bases). From germline, CDR1 is KGHDR and CDR2 SFDVKD. Trimming left V 2 bases short and J 5 bases short, with 14 bases between. CDR3 length: 15 amino acids.

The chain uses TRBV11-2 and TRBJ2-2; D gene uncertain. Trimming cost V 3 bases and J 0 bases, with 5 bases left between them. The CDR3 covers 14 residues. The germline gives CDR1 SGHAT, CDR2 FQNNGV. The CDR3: CASSFKANTGELFF. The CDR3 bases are TGTGCCAGCAGCTTCAAGGCGAACACCGGGGAGCTGTTTTTT.

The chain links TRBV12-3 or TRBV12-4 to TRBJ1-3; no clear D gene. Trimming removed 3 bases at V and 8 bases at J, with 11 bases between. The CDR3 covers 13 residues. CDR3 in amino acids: CASSFFLRDTIYF. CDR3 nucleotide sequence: TGTGCCAGCAGTTTCTTCCTTCGGGACACCATATATTTT.

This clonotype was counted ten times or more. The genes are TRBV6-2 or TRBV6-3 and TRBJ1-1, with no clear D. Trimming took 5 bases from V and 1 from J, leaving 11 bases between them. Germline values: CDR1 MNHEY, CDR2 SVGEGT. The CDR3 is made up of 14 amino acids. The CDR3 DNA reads TGTGCCAGCAGTCACGCCTACAAGAACACTGAAGCTTTCTTT. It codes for CASSHAYKNTEAFF.

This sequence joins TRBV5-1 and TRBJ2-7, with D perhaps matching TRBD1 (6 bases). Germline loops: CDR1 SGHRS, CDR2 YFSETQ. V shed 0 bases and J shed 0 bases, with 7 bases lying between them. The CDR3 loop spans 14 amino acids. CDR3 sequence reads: CASSLGTDSYEQYF. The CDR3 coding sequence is TGCGCCAGCAGCTTGGGGACAGACTCCTACGAGCAGTACTTC.

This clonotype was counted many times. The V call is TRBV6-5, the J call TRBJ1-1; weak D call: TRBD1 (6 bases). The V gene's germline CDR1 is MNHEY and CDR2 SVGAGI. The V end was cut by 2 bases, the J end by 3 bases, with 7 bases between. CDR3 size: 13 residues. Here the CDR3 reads CASSYQGYTEAFF. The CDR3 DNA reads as TGTGCCAGCAGTTACCAGGGGTACACTGAAGCTTTCTTT.

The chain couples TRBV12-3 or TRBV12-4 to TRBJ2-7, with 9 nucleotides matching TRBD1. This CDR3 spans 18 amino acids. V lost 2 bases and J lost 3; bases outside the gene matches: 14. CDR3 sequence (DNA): TGTGCCAGCAGTTTATTATACGGACGTGGGGACAGGGACTACGAGCAGTACTTC. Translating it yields CASSLLYGRGDRDYEQYF.

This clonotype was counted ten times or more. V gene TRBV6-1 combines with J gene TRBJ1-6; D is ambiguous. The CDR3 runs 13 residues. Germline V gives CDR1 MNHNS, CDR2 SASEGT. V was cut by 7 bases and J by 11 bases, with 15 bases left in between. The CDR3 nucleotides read TGTGCCAGCAAAGAAGGCACGATACCACCCCTCCACTTT. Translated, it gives CASKEGTIPPLHF.

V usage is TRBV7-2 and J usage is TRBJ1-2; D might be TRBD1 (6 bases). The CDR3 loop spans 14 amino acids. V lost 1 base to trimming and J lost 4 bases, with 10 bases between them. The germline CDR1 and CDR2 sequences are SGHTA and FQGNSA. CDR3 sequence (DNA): TGTGCCAGCAGCTTAGTGGGGGGCAGCTATGGCTACACCTTC. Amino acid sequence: CASSLVGGSYGYTF.